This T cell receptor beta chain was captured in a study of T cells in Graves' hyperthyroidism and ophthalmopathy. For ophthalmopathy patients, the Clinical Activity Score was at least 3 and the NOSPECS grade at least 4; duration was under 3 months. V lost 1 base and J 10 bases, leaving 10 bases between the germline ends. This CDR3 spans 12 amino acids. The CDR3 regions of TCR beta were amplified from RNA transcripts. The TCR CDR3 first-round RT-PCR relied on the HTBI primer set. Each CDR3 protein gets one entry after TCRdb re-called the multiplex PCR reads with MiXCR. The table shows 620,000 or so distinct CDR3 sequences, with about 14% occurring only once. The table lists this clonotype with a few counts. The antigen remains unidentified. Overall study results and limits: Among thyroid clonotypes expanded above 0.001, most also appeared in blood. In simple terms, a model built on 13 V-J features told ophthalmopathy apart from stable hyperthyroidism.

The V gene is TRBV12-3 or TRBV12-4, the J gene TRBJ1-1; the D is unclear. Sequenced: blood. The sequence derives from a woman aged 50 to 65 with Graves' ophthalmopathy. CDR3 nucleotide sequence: TGTGCCAGCAGTTTAGGTTTGGATCGAGCTTTCTTT. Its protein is CASSLGLDRAFF.